This entry describes one T cell receptor (beta chain). This clonotype was counted only a few times. What antigen it recognizes has not been identified. No base quality values were provided; no much bigger clone lies one nucleotide off. Library construction relied on 5' RACE. Sequencer: Illumina HiSeq 2000. A universal primer binding site was added through template switching, and the final cDNA carried a unique molecular identifier so that TCR cDNA molecules could be counted accurately. Specific primers in the conserved constant-segment region were used to synthesize first-strand cDNA for the TCR alpha and beta chains. To control for contamination, each cDNA library was double barcoded with a SMART-Mk sample barcode plus Illumina barcodes. Two successive PCR steps introduced TruSeq adapter sequences along with Illumina sample barcodes. The TCR alpha and beta cDNA libraries were sequenced on the Illumina HiSeq platform using custom primers. Processing in the source paper ran as follows. MiGEC was used to process raw reads and extract unique molecular identifiers, and MiXCR was used to find CDR3 positions. For each individual, recombination models were inferred using an EM algorithm with the repgenHMM and IGoR tools. Shared clonotype analysis was performed with the tcR package in R, normalizing sharing by the product of cloneset sizes. To study raw recombination free of thymic and clonal selection effects, out-of-frame nonproductive sequences were analyzed. TCRdb trimmed the raw reads at Q25, called clones with MiXCR and kept productive beta chains. Each CDR3 protein appears once, grouped with its most common genes and DNA. The V and J calls shown here were made by TCRdb, not taken from the authors' results. Across this sample there are hundreds of thousands of distinct CDR3 sequences, with 15% to 20% seen only once. Clones ranked in the top ten supply 13% of the sample.

Spanning cysteine to phenylalanine, the CDR3 consists of 13 amino acids. Only the CDR3 region is kept as DNA, spanning 39 bases read in frame from base 1. Based on the germline V gene, the CDR1 and CDR2 sequences are SGHRS and YFSETQ. The trim is 4 bases for V and 5 bases for J, with a gap of 10 bases between the germline ends. Every donor was a healthy Caucasian. Three pairs of female monozygotic twins, all aged about 18 to 30 years, were included in the twin cohort. Peripheral blood mononuclear cells were the source from which RNA for the TCR libraries was isolated. The data are from a study of identical twins (TCRdb year 2016). About the investigation overall: To test whether fetal clonotypes persist, the study used deep sequencing on TCR alpha and beta repertoires from monozygotic twins, unrelated adults of various ages, and cord blood. To rule out contamination, the twin experiments were replicated at different times with different library preparation protocols. What the research found in general, with its limitations: Out-of-frame TCR alpha sequences shared between twins showed an excess of low generation-probability sequences compared with coincidental sharing between unrelated individuals. Abundant cord blood beta clonotypes carried fewer insertions; young adult naive repertoires showed a weaker similar trend, while memory repertoires showed none. A weaker excess of twin sharing was found in beta out-of-frame sequences because the signal-to-noise ratio was lowered by fewer shared sequences. Conclusions relied on cross-sectional statistical analysis, since the same donors could not be followed over many years. Invariant T cells such as MAIT and iNKT could partly confound zero-insertion analyses, though diverse VJ usage argued against this for most clonotypes. Out-of-frame TCR alpha sharing in monozygotic twins was systematically underestimated by recombination models, whereas sharing between unrelated individuals was in agreement with the recombination models.

This sample also appeared in a second study, on T cells expressing NK-cell markers. According to the second study: In sorted CD3+CD56+NKG2C+, CD3+CD56+NKG2C- and CD3+CD56-NKG2C+ T-cell subsets from eight donors, TCR beta-chain repertoires were profiled. Of the eight sequenced donors, seven were found to be HCMV-seropositive and one was found to be HCMV-seronegative. In several experiments an anti-gammadeltaTCR antibody was added to restrict sorting to alphabetaTCR-expressing T cells. In several donors, the dominant CD3+CD56+NKG2C+ clonotypes were found to rank among the top 10 CD8+ clonotypes and to make up about 1.0-7.5% of CD8+ T cells. Those dominant clonotypes were again the most abundant among CD3+CD56-NKG2C+ cells in a handful of donors, at about 28.3-60.1%. It remained unclear whether the expanded NKG2C-expressing T cell clones were specific for HCMV antigens. All eight donors whose samples were sequenced were randomly selected healthy volunteers, three of them men and five women. A commercial ELISA kit detecting HCMV-specific IgG in serum was used to determine HCMV serostatus. For several donors, bulk peripheral blood T-cell repertoires were also sequenced from unsorted PBMC. Reads were demultiplexed and grouped by UMI with MIGEC, and clonotypes were assembled and quantified with MiTCR. To remove erroneous sequences, TCR cDNA sequences were retained only when supported by two or more reads. The tcR package was used for downstream repertoire analysis, and clonotypes were matched between fractions using CDR3 nucleotide sequence together with V segment. VDJmatch was used to annotate antigen specificity against VDJdb, with one amino acid substitution allowed in CDR3.

The chain is encoded by TRBV5-1 joined to TRBJ2-1, with TRBD1 tentatively as D gene (6 bases match). The receptor was derived from a woman under 30 in good health. Source material: PBMCs. The DNA sequence is as follows: TGCGCCAGCAGCCCGGACAGTAACAATGAGCAGTTCTTC. This gives the protein CASSPDSNNEQFF.